Here is one T cell receptor (beta chain) with its context. Per germline, CDR1 SGHTA and CDR2 FQGNSA. There are 16 residues in the CDR3. The trim removed 1 base at V and 6 bases at J, leaving 8 bases unmatched. Template switching by 5'RACE produced TCR cDNA, adding a universal primer site and UMIs. TCRdb re-analysed the 5' RACE reads in MiXCR, keeping a single row per CDR3 protein. Of just under 600,000 distinct CDR3 sequences listed, roughly 14% were seen once; the top ten hold more than 13%. This entry belongs to a study of T cells after yellow fever vaccination. This chain joins TRBV7-2 and TRBJ2-3, with 9 bases identical to TRBD2. The material was PBMCs, obtained on the day of the yellow fever booster vaccination. This receptor was taken from a man aged 25-40 years who received the YFV17D yellow fever vaccine. The CDR3 reads CASSLGGGRALDTQYF. The CDR3 DNA follows: TGTGCCAGCAGCTTAGGGGGCGGGAGGGCCCTGGATACGCAGTATTTT.